One sample yielded the 24 T cell receptor beta chains listed below, sequenced in a study of human T cells and chemical hapten exposure (dated by TCRdb to about 2021). According to the study, the label for this sample's time point signals: pre-sensitization, week 0. The treatment or condition label, read with the paper, signifies: therapeutic diphenylcyclopropenone sensitization with weekly scalp DPC. The method behind the library was RACE. The sequencer listed for this sample is NextSeq 500. The raw public data were reprocessed by TCRdb itself: fastp quality trimming at Q25, MiXCR clonotype calling, in-frame beta chains only. CDR3 protein duplicates are merged, each entry listing the most common genes and DNA. The sample includes about 68,000 distinct CDR3 sequences, with approximately 10% observed a single time. Roughly 5% of the sample rests with the top ten. This specimen was whole blood, taken in connection with sensitization to the hapten diphenylcyclopropenone (DPC). Every receptor here comes from a woman between 50 and 59 years old with alopecia areata. Some clones in this sample may be carry-over from other donors' samples.

This clonotype appeared many times. The chain recombines TRBV12-3 or TRBV12-4 with TRBJ2-4; TRBD1 agrees at 9 bases. The CDR3 has 13 amino acids. The V gene end was trimmed by 6 bases and the J gene end by 9 bases; junction bases not matched to a gene: 6. CDR3 sequence reads: CASRKDRGSIQYF. DNA for the CDR3: TGTGCCAGCAGGAAAGACAGGGGGAGCATTCAGTACTTC.

The rearrangement links TRBV4-1 to TRBJ1-2, with a weak D call TRBD1 (5 bases). Germline values: CDR1 MGHRA, CDR2 YSYEKL. The CDR3 consists of 16 residues. V lost 3 bases to trimming and J lost 0 bases, with 14 bases between them. The CDR3 loop reads CASSQSWGKSNYGYTF. The CDR3 DNA is TGCGCCAGCAGCCAGTCCTGGGGGAAGTCTAACTATGGCTACACCTTC.

The chain carries TRBV12-3 or TRBV12-4 and TRBJ2-3; maybe TRBD2 (6 bases). Trimming took 4 bases from V and 0 from J, leaving 17 bases between them. The CDR3 is made up of 17 amino acids. The CDR3 DNA is TGTGCCAGCAGTTATGGGAGTTGGCTAGCGAGCACAGATACGCAGTATTTT. It is translated as CASSYGSWLASTDTQYF.

The V and J genes are TRBV6-1 and TRBJ2-2, with TRBD1 matching over 8 bases. Germline V lookup: CDR1 MNHNS, CDR2 SASEGT. The CDR3 sequence is 15 residues long. V lost 6 bases, J lost 3 bases, and 6 bases stayed unmatched. CDR3 coding DNA: TGTGCCAGCAGGACCCAGGGGGCGGACACCGGGGAGCTGTTTTTT. As protein: CASRTQGADTGELFF.

This clonotype was picked up many times. The gene calls are TRBV6-2 or TRBV6-3 and TRBJ2-7; D unclear. V was cut by 6 bases and J by 3 bases, with 21 bases left in between. This CDR3 region has 16 residues. Germline V gene sequence: CDR1 MNHEY, CDR2 SVGEGT. For the CDR3, the DNA is TGTGCCAGCAGCCGCTCGAGTTTCCCCTCAGTCTACGAGCAGTACTTC. It codes for CASSRSSFPSVYEQYF.

The sample holds a few counts of this clonotype. The chain has TRBV29-1 and TRBJ1-4, with D possibly being TRBD1 (5 bases). Trimming cost V 7 bases and J 8 bases, with 11 bases left between them. Germline-derived CDR1 and CDR2 are SQVTM and ANQGSEA. This CDR3 spans 11 amino acids. The CDR3 region has the DNA TGCAGCGCCCAGACAGCCGAAAAACTGTTTTTT. Its protein product is CSAQTAEKLFF.

The table lists this clonotype with many counts. The chain joins TRBV7-2 to TRBJ1-4; D is uncertain. This CDR3 is 13 amino acids long. Trimming left V 1 base short and J 7 bases short, with 7 bases between. CDR1 SGHTA and CDR2 FQGNSA come from the germline V gene. DNA for the CDR3: TGTGCCAGCAGCTTAGGCAAAGTTGAAAAACTGTTTTTT. Translated: CASSLGKVEKLFF.

The V call is TRBV12-3 or TRBV12-4, the J call TRBJ1-5; no firm D call. CDR3 length equals 14 residues. Between the trimmed V and J ends, which lost 5 bases and 7 bases, there was a span of 15 bases. Written as DNA, the CDR3 is TGTGCCAGCAGTGGCCGGATTTCGAACCAGCCCCAGCATTTT. This encodes CASSGRISNQPQHF.

This clonotype has at least ten counts. The chain has TRBV19 and TRBJ2-2, with 11 bases identical to TRBD1. After removal of 6 bases from V and 5 bases from J, the junction contained 5 bases not matched to a gene. The CDR3 has 15 amino acids. Germline values: CDR1 LNHDA, CDR2 SQIVND (reference sequence). For the CDR3, the DNA is TGTGCCAGTAGCCCCGGGACAGGGGGAACCGGGGAGCTGTTTTTT. Translating gives CASSPGTGGTGELFF.

The CDR3 loop is CAISERVTYYGYTF. CDR3 nucleotide sequence: TGTGCCATCAGTGAGCGCGTGACGTACTATGGCTACACCTTC. The chain joins TRBV10-3 to TRBJ1-2; D gene uncertain. Deletions cut 2 bases from V and 3 bases from J, with 10 bases between. Germline CDR1 ENHRY, CDR2 SYGVKD. This CDR3 comprises 14 residues.

The chain couples TRBV5-1 to TRBJ1-1; TRBD1 is a possible D gene (5 bases). The CDR3 loop spans 13 amino acids. CDR1 and CDR2 (germline): SGHRS, YFSETQ. V was pared by 1 base and J by 4 bases, with 8 bases between. CDR3 DNA: TGCGCCAGCAGCTTGATGGGGGGCACTGAAGCTTTCTTT. This translates into CASSLMGGTEAFF.

This clonotype has only a few counts. The J gene is TRBJ1-6, the V gene TRBV2, with 9 bases lining up with TRBD1. Per germline, CDR1 SNHLY and CDR2 FYNNEI. V was pared by 11 bases and J by 6 bases, with 5 bases of the junction left unmatched. This CDR3 spans 13 amino acids. The CDR3 protein is CAGQGIVNSPLHF. In DNA, the CDR3 is TGTGCCGGACAGGGGATTGTTAATTCACCCCTCCACTTT.

This clonotype has ten or more counts. V usage is TRBV3-1 and J usage is TRBJ2-5, with D maybe TRBD2 (6 bases). The CDR3 is made up of 14 amino acids. Trimming removed 6 bases from V and 5 bases from J, with 16 bases in between. CDR1 LGHDT and CDR2 YNNKEL come from the germline V gene (reference sequence). Here the CDR3 DNA reads TGTGCCAGCAGTCGTAGCGGAGGCCAGGAGACCCAGTACTTC. Its protein is CASSRSGGQETQYF.

This clonotype was recorded many times. The chain has TRBV18 and TRBJ2-7; 10 nucleotides line up with TRBD1. The CDR3 is made up of 14 amino acids. Germline values: CDR1 KGHSH, CDR2 LQKENI. V shed 0 bases and J 8 bases; nucleotides not matched to a gene: 4. Written as DNA, the CDR3 is TGTGCCAGCTCACCACCGGGACAGGGGCCGCAGCAGTACTTC. This gives the protein CASSPPGQGPQQYF.

The rearrangement uses TRBV12-3 or TRBV12-4 and TRBJ2-3; no definite D call. Trimming removed 5 bases at V and 2 bases at J, with 14 bases between. This CDR3 has 15 amino acids. CDR3 sequence reads: CASSPRPPITDTQYF. CDR3 sequence (DNA): TGTGCCAGCAGTCCGCGGCCCCCTATCACAGATACGCAGTATTTT.

Many counts were recorded for this clonotype. The rearrangement links TRBV6-1 to TRBJ2-1; TRBD1 agrees at 10 bases. The germline V gene has CDR1 MNHNS and CDR2 SASEGT. This CDR3 has 14 amino acids. V dropped 7 bases and J dropped 5; count of bases not matched to a gene: 5. The CDR3 DNA follows: TGTGCCAGCATTAGGGACAGGGGTAACAATGAGCAGTTCTTC. It encodes CASIRDRGNNEQFF.

The V call is TRBV4-2, the J call TRBJ2-4; no clear D gene. Trimming cost V 0 bases and J 2 bases, with 14 bases left between them. The germline V gene has CDR1 LGHNA and CDR2 YNFKEQ. This CDR3 comprises 17 residues. CDR3 sequence (DNA): TGTGCCAGCAGCCAAGATGAAACCGTTGGGACCAAAAACATTCAGTACTTC. Protein: CASSQDETVGTKNIQYF.

There are many counts of this clonotype. This chain uses TRBV20-1 with TRBJ1-5, with D possibly being TRBD1 (6 bases). Trimming removed 3 bases from V and 7 bases from J, with 19 bases in between. In germline, CDR1 is DFQATT, CDR2 SNEGSKA (reference sequence). The CDR3 length is 15 residues. CDR3 nucleotide sequence: TGCAGTGCTAGGGGGTTTGGTACAGGGCAGCAGCCCCAGCATTTT. Translation: CSARGFGTGQQPQHF.

The table lists this clonotype with many counts. The chain combines TRBV7-2 with TRBJ2-1; TRBD2 might be the D (6 bases). V dropped 4 bases and J dropped 5 bases, with 15 bases sitting between them. The length of the CDR3 is 15 residues. From germline, CDR1 is SGHTA and CDR2 FQGNSA. The CDR3 DNA sequence: TGTGCCAGCAGCTCAGCCGGGACTTGGAACAATGAGCAGTTCTTC. Translated: CASSSAGTWNNEQFF.

The V call is TRBV11-2, the J call TRBJ2-3; no clear D gene. Germline-derived CDR1 and CDR2 are SGHAT and FQNNGV. Trimming removed 1 base at V and 4 bases at J, with 12 bases between. The CDR3 sequence is 15 residues long. CDR3 sequence (DNA): TGTGCCAGCAGCTTAGTTGATTTTACAGCAGATACGCAGTATTTT. Encoded protein: CASSLVDFTADTQYF.

V is TRBV5-1 and J is TRBJ2-3, with TRBD2 identical over 10 bases. J gave up 1 base and V 6 bases, and 5 bases lay outside the gene matches. The CDR3 has 15 residues. CDR1 is SGHRS, CDR2 YFSETQ, per germline. Written as DNA, the CDR3 is TGCGCCAGCACCCTAGGGACTAGCGGCACAGATACGCAGTATTTT. Its translation is CASTLGTSGTDTQYF.

This clonotype was counted only a few times. The chain joins TRBV7-9 to TRBJ2-2; no firm D call. The germline V gene encodes CDR1 SEHNR and CDR2 FQNEAQ (reference sequence). This CDR3 has 10 amino acids. Trimming removed 10 bases from V and 8 bases from J, with 8 bases in between. The CDR3 DNA follows: TGTGCCACAGTCGCAGGGGAGCTGTTTTTT. This encodes CATVAGELFF.

The sample holds many counts of this clonotype. The chain has TRBV6-6 and TRBJ2-1, with 12 positions matching TRBD2. Germline assignment: CDR1 MNHNY and CDR2 SVGAGI (reference sequence). This CDR3 is built from 16 residues. V shed 6 bases and J 6 bases; nucleotides not matched to a gene: 9. The CDR3 loop is CASSLAGGPSGNEQFF. As DNA, the CDR3 is TGTGCCAGCAGCCTAGCGGGAGGGCCATCGGGCAATGAGCAGTTCTTC.

This clonotype came up many times. The chain uses TRBV5-4 and TRBJ2-7, with TRBD1 as a possible D gene (6 bases). V was clipped by 0 bases and J by 1 base, with 11 bases between them. Per germline, CDR1 SGHNT and CDR2 YYREEE (reference sequence). This CDR3 has 15 residues. The CDR3 bases are TGTGCCAGCAGCTTGGCTGCAGGGGAGTCCTACGAGCAGTACTTC. Protein product: CASSLAAGESYEQYF.